The present T cell receptor (beta chain) was sequenced within a study of T cells after somatic rescue of genetic block. Measured with immunoSEQ multiplex PCR; TCRdb has only the in-frame clones, and not every one. The repertoire holds about 52,000 clones, with about 96% as singletons. The V segment lost 7 bases and the J segment 1 base; nucleotides outside the gene matches: 3. The CDR3 is 14 residues long. Germline assignment: CDR1 MDHEN and CDR2 SYDVKM. The sequenced sample consisted of peripheral blood mononuclear cells (PBMCs). The rearrangement links TRBV28 to TRBJ1-5, with TRBD1 matching 8 bases. The TCR comes from a child under two years old. The CDR3 coding sequence is TGTGCCAGCATAACAGGGGGGAGCAATCAGCCCCAGCATTTT. Its translation: CASITGGSNQPQHF.